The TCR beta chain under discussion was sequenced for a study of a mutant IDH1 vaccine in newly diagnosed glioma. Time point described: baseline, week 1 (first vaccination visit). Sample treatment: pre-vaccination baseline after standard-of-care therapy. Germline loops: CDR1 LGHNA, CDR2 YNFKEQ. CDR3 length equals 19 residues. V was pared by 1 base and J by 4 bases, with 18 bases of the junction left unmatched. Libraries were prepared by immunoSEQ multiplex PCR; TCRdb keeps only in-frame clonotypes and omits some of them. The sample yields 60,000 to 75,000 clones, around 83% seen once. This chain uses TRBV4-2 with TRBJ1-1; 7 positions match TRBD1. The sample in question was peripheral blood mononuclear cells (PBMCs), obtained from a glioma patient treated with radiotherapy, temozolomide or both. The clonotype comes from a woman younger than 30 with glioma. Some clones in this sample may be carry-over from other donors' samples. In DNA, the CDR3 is TGTGCCAGCAGCCAAGCGACCAACAGGGGTGCCTATTGGGGCACTGAAGCTTTCTTT. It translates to CASSQATNRGAYWGTEAFF.